Detailed here is one T cell receptor (beta chain). The sample comes from a study of blood T cell repertoires in COVID-19. Here immunoSEQ multiplex PCR was the method, and the copy in TCRdb shows in-frame clones only, minus some. The data contain around 150,000 clones, around 82% of them singletons. Trimming shortened V by 3 bases and J by 2 bases, and 11 bases separated the two germline ends. There are 15 residues in the CDR3. The germline V gene has CDR1 KGHSH and CDR2 LQKENI. The rearrangement links TRBV18 to TRBJ1-5; unclear D gene. The clonotype comes from a woman aged 50 to 60 with acute or convalescent COVID-19. Sequencing was carried out using peripheral blood. The CDR3 DNA reads as TGTGCCAGCTCACCCCCCCCGGAGGGCAATCAGCCCCAGCATTTT. Residues: CASSPPPEGNQPQHF.